This TCR beta chain was obtained from a study of blood T cells in healthy people across ages. General study results and limits: Possibly, changes in expanded clonotypes were confounded because donor CMV status was unknown.

Drawn from each donor were around 9.1 milliliters of peripheral blood. The CDR3 length is 17 residues. CDR1 and CDR2 from the germline V gene are ENHRY and SYGVKD. Concerning this clonotype itself: Its matching antigen is unknown. Its ends do not fully match the called genes, so a read error is possible.

A second PCR of 7 to 11 cycles used a sample-barcoded 5' primer and a J-beta primer mix. Every cDNA molecule bore a tag from a template-switch adaptor containing 12 random nucleotides. There were at least 3 million CDR3-containing paired-end reads obtained from each sample. MiXCR was run by TCRdb on the 5' RACE reads, yielding one entry per CDR3 protein. The sample lists under 2 million distinct CDR3 sequences, 34% seen once, with around 11% in the top ten. This chain connects TRBV10-3 to TRBJ1-5, with unresolved D. The receptor comes from a woman aged 25-40 years in good health. The sequencing input was blood. CDR3 sequence: CATSESFGDSGNQPQHF. CDR3 DNA sequence: TGTGCCACCAGTGAGTCTTTCGGGGATTCCGGAAATCAGCCCCAGCATTTT.